The sequence of this TCR beta chain was determined in a study of blood T cell repertoires in COVID-19 (TCRdb year 2020). A note on the overall study: The collaborator samples originated in the United States, Italy and Spain and spanned the acute and convalescent phases of COVID-19. The prospective study material was composed of cDNA or gDNA derived from T cells, B-cell-depleted T cells, or PBMCs. Subjects who had been exposed to COVID-19, were actively infected with it, or had recovered from it provided the deeply sampled blood TCRbeta repertoires that made up the dataset. The repertoires were made available in a free public database intended to serve as a resource for research on the immune response to SARS-CoV-2. Samples came from the ongoing ImmuneRACE study (first 160 participants) plus 1,254 subjects from 6 global collaborators. Sample metadata almost always included a de-identified subject ID, COVID-19 status, age in years and sex. Where HLA class I and class II types were available, the types were taken from metadata supplied by the sample provider, not from assay-based typing. On the study overall, not on this receptor specifically: The amount of clinical and demographic metadata varied by source and participant and was provided uncurated.

TCRbeta CDR3 regions were amplified from genomic DNA by means of the immunoSEQ Assay, a bias-controlled multiplex PCR. Under the source paper's analysis protocol: The number of nucleated cells in each sample was estimated by amplification of reference gene primers within the assay. Sequence reads were collapsed and filtered to measure the absolute abundance of every unique TCRbeta CDR3 rearrangement. For each sample, productive Simpson clonality was calculated as the square root of Simpson's diversity index across productive rearrangements. TCRdb's version of the immuneACCESS table is confined to in-frame rearrangements and falls short of the full clone set. An unresolved V gene accounts for under half of the shortfall where checked; the remainder is of unknown origin. The DNA gave D and trimming, while V, J and clone size come from that table. A total of 100,000 to 150,000 clones appear in this sample, around 87% of them only once. Of the sample, 3% to 4% is held by the ten largest clones.

On this clone: Its antigen is unknown. No base-level quality is on record; no much larger clone is a single base apart.

The CDR3 covers 16 residues, taking in both the cysteine and the phenylalanine. Only the CDR3 region is kept as DNA, spanning 48 bases read in frame from base 1. The germline V end is reduced by 2 bases and the J end by 4 bases; junction bases left unmatched: 4. From a lookup of the germline V gene (reference sequence), CDR1 and CDR2 are GTSNPN and SVGIG. Whole blood was collected in K2EDTA tubes by collaborating institutions according to the institutions' own protocols. Collaborator samples were shipped for TCRbeta analysis as frozen whole blood, isolated PBMCs, or DNA extracted from either sample type.

What was sequenced was peripheral blood. This clonotype was obtained from a woman aged 55-70 years with acute or convalescent COVID-19. The V and J segments used are TRBV30 and TRBJ2-3; TRBD2 lines up with 15 middle nucleotides. The DNA sequence reads TGTGCCTGGAGTCGGGGACTAGCGGGAGGAGCAGATACGCAGTATTTT. It is translated as CAWSRGLAGGADTQYF.